Listed below are T cell receptor beta chains from one sample, sequenced in a study. TCRdb analysed the RT-PCR reads with MiXCR anew, one entry per CDR3 protein. Of more than 600,000 distinct CDR3 sequences detected, 12% to 15% appear once; the ten largest clones hold 3.6%. The sample taken for sequencing was memory CD4+ T cells from blood. These receptors came from a female donor in good health, serving as a healthy control. The CDR3 runs from the conserved cysteine through the conserved F or W. Fields, in order: D gene, clone size, V gene, J gene, CDR3 DNA, CDR3 protein. A D gene is named only where the DNA matches it firmly. Not every row has a clone size; where given, it reads once, few, many or a size class.

TRBD2	many	TRBV12-3/TRBV12-4	TRBJ2-2	TGTGCCAGCAGCCGGACTAGCGGGAGGACCGGGGAGCTGTTTTTT	CASSRTSGRTGELFF
TRBD1	once	TRBV18	TRBJ1-6	TGTGCCAGCTCACCCTCGGGACAGATGTCTTCACCCCTCCACTTT	CASSPSGQMSSPLHF
NA	few	TRBV4-2	TRBJ2-1	TGTGCCAGCAGCCATGGCAACTACAATGAGCAGTTCTTC	CASSHGNYNEQFF
TRBD2	NA	TRBV20-1	TRBJ2-7	TGCAGTGGTACGACTAGCGGGGTTGTCCCGTACGAGCAGTACTTC	CSGTTSGVVPYEQYF
TRBD1	NA	TRBV20-1	TRBJ1-1	TGCAGTGCCGACGGGGCAGGGGGCGCGACCACTGAAGCTTTCTTT	CSADGAGGATTEAFF
NA	NA	TRBV21-1	TRBJ1-4	TGTGCCACCAGCGAACGCTTGAGGGGGGACAGGGGCGAAAAACTGTTTTTT	CATSERLRGDRGEKLFF
NA	many	TRBV29-1	TRBJ2-1	TGCAGCACCGCAGGGACGCGGGAGCAGTTCTTC	CSTAGTREQFF
NA	once	TRBV21-1	TRBJ1-5	TGTGCCAGAATTAGACGGTCAAGCAATCAGCCCCAGCATTTT	CARIRRSSNQPQHF
NA	many	TRBV10-3	TRBJ1-1	TGTGCCATCAGTGAGGCGGGGGATGGTGAAGCTTTCTTT	CAISEAGDGEAFF
NA	few	TRBV27	TRBJ1-6	TGTGCCAGCAGTCAAGGGGAGTTGGGCCTCCACTTT	CASSQGELGLHF
TRBD1	NA	TRBV6-6	TRBJ2-2	TGTGCCAGCACCCTGACAGGGGGATATGCCGGGGAGCTGTTTTTT	CASTLTGGYAGELFF
NA	few	TRBV29-1	TRBJ1-2	TGCAGCGTTGATTCGGGGGGCGCGCGTGGCTACACCTTC	CSVDSGGARGYTF
TRBD1	few	TRBV10-3	TRBJ1-1	TGTGCCATCAGTCCCCGGACAGGCTTGGCTGAAGCTTTCTTT	CAISPRTGLAEAFF
NA	once	TRBV6-5	TRBJ1-1	TGTGCCAGCAGTTACGACAGAGTGTTTAGGACTGAAGCTTTCTTT	CASSYDRVFRTEAFF
TRBD2	NA	TRBV3-1	TRBJ2-7	TGTGCCAGCAGTCGGAGGACTAGCCTTCACGAGCAGTACTTC	CASSRRTSLHEQYF
NA	few	TRBV4-3	TRBJ2-3	TGCGCCAGCAGCCAAGCAGGAACTCAAGTCTCAGATACGCAGTATTTT	CASSQAGTQVSDTQYF
TRBD1	NA	TRBV4-2	TRBJ1-2	TGTGCCAGCAGCCAAGATTCGGGGCCAGGGGGGTTCGAAATCGGCTACACCTTC	CASSQDSGPGGFEIGYTF
TRBD2	many	TRBV10-2	TRBJ2-3	TGCGCCAGCAGAGCGGGAGTAGTAGATACGCAGTATTTT	CASRAGVVDTQYF
TRBD1	NA	TRBV6-4	TRBJ2-1	TGTGCCAGCAGTGCGCCACTTAGGACAGGGAACAATGAGCAGTTCTTC	CASSAPLRTGNNEQFF
TRBD1	NA	TRBV10-3	TRBJ2-3	TGTGCCATAACTTCGGACAGGCTAACAGATACGCAGTATTTT	CAITSDRLTDTQYF
NA	few	TRBV5-1	TRBJ2-1	TGCGCCAGCAGGGTTGGACAGAACAATGAGCAGTTCTTC	CASRVGQNNEQFF
NA	NA	TRBV13	TRBJ1-2	TGTGCCAGCAGCTTAAGCAACAGCCGGGGCTACACCTTC	CASSLSNSRGYTF
TRBD1	few	TRBV4-3	TRBJ1-5	TGCGCCAGCAGCCAAGATCGACAGGGCCAGCCCCAGCATTTT	CASSQDRQGQPQHF
NA	few	TRBV10-2	TRBJ1-3	TGCGCCAGCAGTGGCCCAGCAGGGGTAGCCGGAGACACCATATATTTT	CASSGPAGVAGDTIYF
TRBD1	few	TRBV25-1	TRBJ2-1	TGTGCCAGCAGTAGGGACAGGGGGAGGTCGTGGGAGCAGTTCTTC	CASSRDRGRSWEQFF
NA	many	TRBV7-2	TRBJ2-2	TGTGCCAGCAGCCCATTCCGGCCGGACACCGGGGAGCTGTTTTTT	CASSPFRPDTGELFF
NA	NA	TRBV9	TRBJ1-1	TGTGCCAGCAGCCCGGGACTCCCCACTAGGACTGAAGCTTTCTTT	CASSPGLPTRTEAFF
NA	NA	TRBV7-2	TRBJ1-2	TGTGCCAGCAGCCTTCCGGGCGCAGGAGGCTACACCTTC	CASSLPGAGGYTF
NA	few	TRBV6-5	TRBJ2-7	TGTGCCAGCAGGAGGGGAACAGGGAGCTCCTACGAGCAGTACTTC	CASRRGTGSSYEQYF
NA	many	TRBV7-2	TRBJ2-1	TGTGCCACCTTGCCAGCGAGTTCCCGGAATGAGCAGTTCTTC	CATLPASSRNEQFF
NA	NA	TRBV9	TRBJ2-3	TGTGCCAGCAGCGTAGAGAGGTCGGATACGCAGTATTTT	CASSVERSDTQYF
TRBD1	NA	TRBV28	TRBJ2-3	TGTGCCAGCAGTTCACTCGGGACAGTCACAGATACGCAGTATTTT	CASSSLGTVTDTQYF
NA	NA	TRBV7-9	TRBJ1-5	TGTGCCAGCAGCTTAGCCCTCGGGACGGGAGGCAATCAGCCCCAGCATTTT	CASSLALGTGGNQPQHF
TRBD1	many	TRBV29-1	TRBJ2-3	TGCAGCGTGACAGGGAGCACAGATACGCAGTATTTT	CSVTGSTDTQYF
NA	many	TRBV20-1	TRBJ2-3	TGCAGTGCTAGTCCCGCAGATACGCAGTATTTT	CSASPADTQYF
TRBD1	few	TRBV3-1	TRBJ2-7	TGTGCCAGCAGCCAAGGTATCCAGGGGGAATACGAGCAGTACTTC	CASSQGIQGEYEQYF